The 5 T cell receptor beta chains given below trace back to one sample, sequenced in a study of T cells after somatic rescue of genetic block. The assay was immunoSEQ multiplex PCR, and TCRdb's table has in-frame clones only and misses some. The profile shows 68,000 or so clones, 80% to 95% of them singletons. Sequences were obtained from peripheral blood mononuclear cells (PBMCs). Every receptor here comes from a middle-aged man.

The rearrangement links TRBV7-8 to TRBJ1-1; 7 nucleotides align to TRBD1. The CDR3 has 14 residues. Germline V gene lookup returns CDR1 SGHVS and CDR2 FQNEAQ. The V gene end was trimmed by 1 base and the J gene end by 1 base; junction bases not matched to a gene: 0. CDR3 coding DNA: TGTGCCAGCAGCTTAGGGACAGGGAACACTGAAGCTTTCTTT. This encodes CASSLGTGNTEAFF.

The V gene is TRBV4-1, the J gene TRBJ2-5, with 10 bases matching TRBD1. The CDR3 consists of 20 residues. Trimming removed 3 bases from V and 1 base from J; junction bases left unmatched: 17. From germline, CDR1 is MGHRA and CDR2 YSYEKL. This CDR3 is CASSHPPGTGDLQPQETQYF. CDR3 nucleotide sequence: TGCGCCAGCAGCCATCCTCCCGGGACAGGGGACCTGCAGCCCCAAGAGACCCAGTACTTC.

The chain links TRBV5-4 to TRBJ2-3, with TRBD1 matching 8 bases. The CDR3 has 13 residues. CDR1 is SGHNT and CDR2 is YYREEE in the germline V gene (reference sequence). V shed 10 bases, J shed 0 bases, and the junction held 4 bases outside the gene matches. The CDR3 DNA reads as TGTGCCGGACAGGGCCCTAGCACAGATACGCAGTATTTT. Protein: CAGQGPSTDTQYF. Variable domain in full (rest from reference TRBV5-4 and TRBJ2-3): ETGVTQSPTHLIKTRGQQVTLRCSSQSGHNTVSWYQQALGQGPQFIFQYYREEENGRGNFPPRFSGLQFPNYSSELNVNALELDDSALYLCAGQGPSTDTQYFGPGTRLTVL.

The chain combines TRBV28 with TRBJ1-6, with D maybe TRBD1 (5 bases). The length of the CDR3 is 14 residues. V lost 7 bases to trimming and J lost 12 bases, with 19 bases between them. The V gene's germline CDR1 is MDHEN and CDR2 SYDVKM. The CDR3 nucleotides read TGTGCCAGCACCCCTGGAGGGGCCAACAAACCCCTCCACTTT. This translates into CASTPGGANKPLHF.

The chain recombines TRBV6-6 with TRBJ1-1; a possible D gene is TRBD1 (5 bases). The CDR3 runs 15 residues. The V end lost 1 base, the J end lost 3 bases, and 12 bases lay between the germline ends. CDR1 and CDR2 from the germline V gene are MNHNY and SVGAGI (reference sequence). CDR3 DNA: TGTGCCAGCAGTTACTTTAGAGGGGTGGACACTGAAGCTTTCTTT. Translated: CASSYFRGVDTEAFF.